Listed here is a single TCR beta chain. Its antigen is still unknown. The V gene end was trimmed by 10 bases and the J gene end by 2 bases; junction bases not matched to a gene: 8. From germline, CDR1 is SEHNR and CDR2 FQNEAQ (reference sequence). This CDR3 has 14 residues. This sample is drawn from a study of beta chain features in type 1 diabetes. Study overall: Age, gender and cell yields were alike across patients and healthy donors.

Findings and limits, study-wide: Naive, central memory and regulatory TCRB repertoires appeared more similar among patients than healthy donors. Short templates might get an advantage during PCR, and this would be equal in patients and controls. The VDJ junctions of type 1 diabetes patients carried fewer insertions and more deletions.

cDNA synthesis used the whole RNA isolate, giving expressed TCRB sequences. Data came from immunoSEQ multiplex PCR; TCRdb stores just in-frame clones and leaves some out. The table records more than 85,000 clones, 30% to 40% of them present only once. The sequenced sample was stem cell memory CD4+ T cells from blood. This chain links TRBV7-9 with TRBJ2-1, with 7 bases lining up with TRBD2. The TCR comes from a woman under 30 in good health. This CDR3 is CATRPSGAYNEQFF. The DNA of the CDR3 is TGTGCCACACGCCCTAGCGGAGCCTACAATGAGCAGTTCTTC.